A single TCR beta chain is shown here with its context. No antigen is known for it. This sample is part of a study of T cell responses to AZD1222 COVID-19 vaccine. Across the whole study: Both about-4-week and about-12-week second-dose recipients were combined.

Looked up from germline, CDR1 is MNHEY and CDR2 is SVGAGI. V lost 5 bases to trimming and J lost 8 bases, with 15 bases between them. The CDR3 is made up of 13 amino acids. Measured with immunoSEQ multiplex PCR; TCRdb has only the in-frame clones, and not every one. The table shows roughly 150,000 clones, with 91% occurring only once. Broader study findings: Recipients of AZD1222 seropositive at baseline numbered only 6 or 7. Spike regions recognized by vaccine-associated CD4 TCRs spanned the protein, led by 160-218 and 743-854.

Sequencing used peripheral blood, obtained on day 0 of AZD1222 vaccination. The clonotype comes from an adult in good health. V is TRBV6-5 and J is TRBJ1-2; D might be TRBD1 (6 bases). The CDR3 sequence: CASSPGHSMGYTF. CDR3 sequence (DNA): TGTGCCAGCAGTCCGGGACACTCGATGGGCTACACCTTC.